Detailed here is one T cell receptor beta chain. Its binding antigen is unknown. Base-call qualities are not available, and no considerably larger clone is one nucleotide away. The record originates from a study of identifying expanded T cells in peripheral blood (dated by TCRdb to the late 2010s). Turning to the overall study: Technical replicates were generated by sequencing separate aliquots of the same genomic DNA pool, and four replicates were compared pairwise. What the authors observed across the whole study: Both the number of clones called differentially abundant and the false-positive rate were significantly reduced by the beta-binomial model across all healthy-donor time intervals. The binomial model flagged roughly 1.2 differentially abundant clones between technical replicates but 15 to 17 over around two weeks and about 19 over around four weeks. The authors expected biological variance in healthy repertoires might increase further over much longer intervals such as months to years. Across all healthy donors, variance in clone template counts between approximately 2-week samples was found to increase significantly with total template count.

The germline V end is reduced by 3 bases and the J end by 15 bases; junction bases left unmatched: 11. Reading the germline V gene gives CDR1 SGHRS and CDR2 YFSETQ. The CDR3 holds 14 amino acids from the cysteine to the phenylalanine. Only the CDR3 DNA stays, 42 bases, in frame from base 1. TCRbeta CDR3 regions were profiled by bias-controlled multiplex PCR amplification of genomic DNA with the immunoSEQ Assay. The original methods were these. The absolute abundance of each unique TCRbeta CDR3 region was quantified after sequences were collapsed and filtered. Two models were used to test differential abundance: a binomial model (Fisher-equivalent) and a beta-binomial model that adds time-dependent variance fitted from healthy donors. Clones with fewer than 5 combined templates were removed, and a clone was called differentially abundant if the clone's Benjamini-Hochberg FDR was below 0.01. In the beta-binomial model, variance was expressed as a function of the total template count across the two samples, in the form v = (b*log(k)+a)^2. TCRdb holds this immuneACCESS table with in-frame rearrangements only. Some clones are missing; in checked studies, unresolved V genes explain under half, and the rest has no known cause. V, J and clone size are taken as reported in that table, and D and trimming were inferred from the DNA itself. Recorded for this sample are about 85,000 clones; roughly 90% of them occurred a single time. Approximately 2.6% of the sample comes from the top ten.

During the collection period, no infections or other immune events were recorded for the healthy donors. Blood repertoires from healthy donors were used as a training cohort for calibrating time-dependent variance in a beta-binomial model of differential abundance of T-cell clones. The training cohort included approximately ten healthy donors, of whom 3 were female and 7 were male. On average the donors were around 45 years old, and their ages spanned roughly 25 to 70 years. Obtained from a commercial supplier, whole blood was collected from each healthy donor at three time points set two to three weeks apart. For immunosequencing, genomic DNA was extracted from unsorted whole blood.

The sample comprised blood. The chain is made from TRBV5-1 and TRBJ2-1, with 11 bases in between that match TRBD2. The origin of this receptor is a person aged 18 to 75 in good health. CDR3 reads: CASSSVAGGPFRFF. The nucleotides are TGCGCCAGCAGCTCAGTAGCGGGAGGGCCTTTTCGGTTCTTC.